This T cell receptor (beta chain) emerged from a study of blood T cell repertoires in COVID-19. Study-level background: T cells, B-cell-depleted T cells, or PBMCs supplied cDNA or gDNA.

The CDR3 is made up of 15 amino acids. Per the original methods: Estimated nucleated cell counts came from reference gene primer amplification. TCRdb's table, derived via immunoSEQ multiplex PCR, lists solely in-frame clones and lacks some. Clonal size and the V and J genes are those of that table, whereas D and trimming came from the DNA. The sample lists about 30,000 clones, roughly 80% seen once, with 2.5% to 4% in the top ten. Recruited during active infection, patients (from Seattle) were subsequently followed longitudinally. This clonotype was obtained from a man aged 70-80 years with COVID-19, enrolled during active disease. The genes are TRBV21-1 and TRBJ1-2; the tabulated D call, TRBD1, remains unverified against the DNA. TRBV21-1 is a known pseudogene. The sequencing sample was made of peripheral blood. The DNA for the CDR3 is TGTGCCAGCAGCAAAATGCGACAGGTGGGGTGTGGCTACACCTTC. Translating gives CASSKMRQVGCGYTF.